A selection of T cell receptor beta chains follows, all from one sample in a study of neurological immune-mediated disorders. Each CDR3 protein gets one entry after TCRdb re-called the 5' RACE reads with MiXCR. This repertoire shows under 50,000 distinct CDR3 sequences, about 9.9% found once; its top ten account for 3% to 4%. Sequenced: CD4+ T cells from blood. These receptors all stem from a woman younger than 45 with HTLV-1-associated myelopathy (HAM/TSP). Each CDR3 is given with its conserved first and last residue. The order of the fields is clone size, V gene, D gene, J gene, CDR3 protein, CDR3 DNA. D genes are given only for firm matches. A clone size is listed for some rows: how often the clone was seen (once, few, many), or a class if it is expanded.

>many|TRBV20-1|TRBD1|TRBJ2-7
CSARNTGGSFEQYF
TGCAGTGCTAGAAATACAGGGGGGTCATTCGAGCAGTACTTC
>many|TRBV29-1|NA|TRBJ2-7
CSVPGIDLYEQYF
TGCAGCGTCCCCGGGATAGATCTGTACGAGCAGTACTTC
>NA|TRBV20-1|TRBD1|TRBJ1-5
CSAGTDSNQTQHF
TGCAGTGCTGGGACAGATAGCAATCAGACCCAGCATTTT
>many|TRBV11-1|NA|TRBJ2-3
CASSLRNLRPDTQYF
TGTGCCAGCAGCCTAAGAAATCTCCGACCGGATACGCAGTATTTT
>many|TRBV5-1|TRBD1|TRBJ2-2
CASSLFGTGNTGELFF
TGCGCCAGCAGCTTGTTTGGGACAGGGAACACCGGGGAGCTGTTTTTT
>many|TRBV4-2|NA|TRBJ1-2
CASSQGGGTHGYTF
TGTGCCAGCAGCCAGGGGGGGGGCACACATGGCTACACCTTC
>many|TRBV5-1|NA|TRBJ2-7
CASSSSDPGEQYF
TGCGCCAGCAGCTCTTCTGATCCGGGTGAGCAGTACTTC
>NA|TRBV5-1|NA|TRBJ2-1
CASSPQGGDYNEQFF
TGCGCCAGCAGCCCCCAGGGGGGAGACTACAATGAGCAGTTCTTC
>many|TRBV12-3/TRBV12-4|NA|TRBJ2-1
CASSFASGLDEQFF
TGTGCCAGCAGTTTTGCTTCAGGGCTCGATGAGCAGTTCTTC
>few|TRBV11-2|NA|TRBJ2-7
CASNPQLGSPYEQYF
TGTGCCAGCAACCCCCAGCTAGGCAGCCCCTACGAGCAGTACTTC
>many|TRBV10-3|TRBD1|TRBJ2-2
CAIRRDRVNTGELFF
TGTGCCATCAGAAGGGACAGAGTTAACACCGGGGAGCTGTTTTTT
>many|TRBV6-5|NA|TRBJ2-1
CASSRGGRYEQFF
TGTGCCAGCAGCCGAGGCGGCCGTTATGAGCAGTTCTTC
>many|TRBV5-5|NA|TRBJ2-1
CASSAVYNEQFF
TGTGCCAGCAGCGCCGTATACAATGAGCAGTTCTTC
>many|TRBV12-3/TRBV12-4|TRBD1|TRBJ1-2
CASARDRGHYGYTF
TGTGCCAGCGCTCGGGACAGGGGGCACTATGGCTACACCTTC
>many|TRBV20-1|NA|TRBJ2-7
CSAPLRHEQYF
TGCAGTGCTCCCTTGAGGCACGAGCAGTACTTC
>NA|TRBV9|TRBD1|TRBJ1-5
CVSSQTGDNQPQHF
TGTGTCAGCAGCCAGACAGGGGACAATCAGCCCCAGCATTTT
>many|TRBV2|NA|TRBJ1-5
CASGGFSSGSNQPQHF
TGTGCCAGCGGGGGTTTTTCGTCCGGTAGCAATCAGCCCCAGCATTTT
>many|TRBV5-5|TRBD1|TRBJ2-7
CASSGGTGNWGEQYF
TGTGCCAGCAGCGGCGGGACAGGGAATTGGGGCGAGCAGTACTTC
>once|TRBV20-1|TRBD1|TRBJ1-1
CSARSLTGGFDEAFF
TGCAGTGCTAGATCCCTGACAGGGGGCTTTGATGAAGCTTTCTTT
>many|TRBV12-3/TRBV12-4|NA|TRBJ2-1
CASSPRGRSYNEQFF
TGTGCCAGCAGTCCCCGGGGGAGGTCCTACAATGAGCAGTTCTTC
>many|TRBV5-6|NA|TRBJ1-2
CASTNRRGYGYTF
TGTGCCAGCACCAACAGACGGGGGTATGGCTACACCTTC
>NA|TRBV5-1|TRBD2|TRBJ2-7
CASSLAVLAGEQKEYELYF
TGCGCCAGCAGCTTGGCTGTTCTAGCGGGGGAACAAAAGGAGTACGAGCTGTACTTC
>many|TRBV5-1|NA|TRBJ1-5
CASSFLGNQPQHF
TGCGCCAGCAGCTTCTTGGGAAATCAGCCCCAGCATTTT
>NA|TRBV20-1|NA|TRBJ1-1
CSARGGQNTEAFF
TGCAGTGCTAGGGGAGGGCAGAACACTGAAGCTTTCTTT
>many|TRBV20-1|TRBD1|TRBJ1-3
CSARKGAGGNTIYF
TGCAGTGCTAGAAAGGGGGCAGGGGGAAACACCATATATTTT
>many|TRBV6-6|TRBD2|TRBJ2-1
CASRDRAGWGNEQFF
TGTGCCAGCAGAGACCGAGCGGGGTGGGGTAATGAGCAGTTCTTC
>NA|TRBV11-3|TRBD1|TRBJ2-6
CASRNRGSGANVLTF
TGTGCCAGCAGGAACAGGGGGTCTGGGGCCAACGTCCTGACTTTC
>many|TRBV12-3/TRBV12-4|NA|TRBJ1-1
CASSFWENTEAFF
TGTGCCAGCAGTTTTTGGGAGAACACTGAAGCTTTCTTT
>many|TRBV5-1|NA|TRBJ1-2
CASSLEGEAGNGYTF
TGCGCCAGCAGCTTGGAGGGTGAGGCAGGGAATGGCTACACCTTC
>many|TRBV7-3|TRBD2|TRBJ2-1
CASSLRGPAGGAHNEQFF
TGTGCCAGCAGCTTAAGGGGACCTGCGGGGGGGGCCCACAATGAGCAGTTCTTC
>many|TRBV19|NA|TRBJ1-5
CASSISGASGQPQHF
TGTGCCAGTAGTATTTCAGGGGCGTCGGGTCAGCCCCAGCATTTT
>NA|TRBV6-5|NA|TRBJ2-6
CASSQDPGVRIGANVLTF
TGTGCCAGCAGTCAAGACCCAGGGGTTCGAATTGGGGCCAACGTCCTGACTTTC
>many|TRBV3-1|NA|TRBJ1-2
CASSSRDYGYTF
TGTGCCAGCAGCTCCCGGGACTATGGCTACACCTTC
>many|TRBV5-6|TRBD1|TRBJ2-2
CASSLVTRGPGELFF
TGTGCCAGCAGCTTAGTGACCAGGGGGCCCGGGGAGCTGTTTTTT
>many|TRBV12-3/TRBV12-4|NA|TRBJ2-4
CASSLEFPDRDIQYF
TGTGCCAGCAGTTTAGAGTTTCCAGATAGAGACATTCAGTACTTC
>many|TRBV6-1|TRBD1|TRBJ1-1
CASSEARLGRGVNTEAFF
TGTGCCAGCAGTGAAGCCCGGCTGGGCAGGGGGGTGAACACTGAAGCTTTCTTT
>many|TRBV20-1|NA|TRBJ1-1
CSATLPGRGTEAFF
TGCAGTGCTACACTCCCGGGGAGGGGCACTGAAGCTTTCTTT
>many|TRBV7-2|NA|TRBJ2-3
CASSLGHDTDTQYF
TGTGCCAGCAGCTTGGGACACGACACAGATACGCAGTATTTT
>many|TRBV20-1|NA|TRBJ1-1
CSARDVGRNTEAFF
TGCAGTGCTAGGGATGTTGGGAGGAACACTGAAGCTTTCTTT
>medium-sized|TRBV6-1|TRBD1|TRBJ1-1
CASSEAGTANTEAFF
TGTGCCAGCAGTGAAGCTGGGACAGCGAACACTGAAGCTTTCTTT
>many|TRBV28|NA|TRBJ1-4
CASSEDQVNEKLFF
TGTGCCAGCAGCGAGGACCAAGTAAATGAAAAACTGTTTTTT
>few|TRBV12-3/TRBV12-4|TRBD1|TRBJ1-2
CASSRDSTFYGYTF
TGTGCCAGCAGCCGGGACAGCACATTCTATGGCTACACCTTC
>many|TRBV6-5|NA|TRBJ2-7
CASSPGGGGSYEQYF
TGTGCCAGCAGTCCAGGAGGAGGGGGCTCCTACGAGCAGTACTTC
>many|TRBV6-6|TRBD2|TRBJ2-3
CASRRGGSSGGRDTQYF
TGTGCCAGCAGACGGGGGGGGTCTAGCGGTGGACGGGATACGCAGTATTTT
>many|TRBV5-1|TRBD1|TRBJ1-1
CASRQGAQGEAFF
TGCGCCAGCAGACAGGGGGCACAGGGTGAAGCTTTCTTT
>many|TRBV5-1|NA|TRBJ1-5
CASSLEGVGPQHF
TGCGCCAGCAGCTTGGAGGGGGTTGGGCCCCAGCATTTT
>NA|TRBV20-1|TRBD2|TRBJ2-1
CSAETGTSGVYNEQFF
TGCAGTGCTGAAACCGGGACTAGCGGGGTTTACAATGAGCAGTTCTTC
>many|TRBV5-1|TRBD1|TRBJ2-6
CASSPSTGQGNVLTF
TGCGCCAGCAGCCCCTCCACGGGACAGGGTAACGTCCTGACTTTC
>many|TRBV5-1|NA|TRBJ1-4
CASSDQGSAGEKLFF
TGCGCCAGCAGCGACCAGGGTTCTGCTGGCGAAAAACTGTTTTTT
>many|TRBV29-1|NA|TRBJ1-1
CSVVTFWPSNTEAFF
TGCAGCGTGGTTACTTTCTGGCCCTCGAACACTGAAGCTTTCTTT